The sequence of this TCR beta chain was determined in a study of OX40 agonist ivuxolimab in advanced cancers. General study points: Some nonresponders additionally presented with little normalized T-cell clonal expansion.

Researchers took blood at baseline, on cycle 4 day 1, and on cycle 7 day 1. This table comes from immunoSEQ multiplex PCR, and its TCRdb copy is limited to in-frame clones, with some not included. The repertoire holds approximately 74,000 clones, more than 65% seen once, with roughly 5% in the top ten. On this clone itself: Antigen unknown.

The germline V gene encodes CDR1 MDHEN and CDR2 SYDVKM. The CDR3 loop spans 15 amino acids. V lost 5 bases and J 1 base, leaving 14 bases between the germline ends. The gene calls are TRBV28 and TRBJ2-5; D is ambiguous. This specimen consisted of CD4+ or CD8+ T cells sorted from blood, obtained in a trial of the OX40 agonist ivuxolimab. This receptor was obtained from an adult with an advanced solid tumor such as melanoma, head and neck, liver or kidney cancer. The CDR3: CASSPGRILQETQYF. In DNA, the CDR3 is TGTGCCAGCAGTCCTGGACGGATTCTCCAAGAGACCCAGTACTTC. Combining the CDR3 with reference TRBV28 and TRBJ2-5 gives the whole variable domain DVKVTQSSRYLVKRTGEKVFLECVQDMDHENMFWYRQDPGLGLRLIYFSYDVKMKEKGDIPEGYSVSREKKERFSLILESASTNQTSMYLCASSPGRILQETQYFGPGTRLLVL.